The clone carrying this TCR beta chain was counted at least ten times. The antigen remains undetermined. This specimen belongs to a study of metastatic and nonmetastatic thyroid tumors. Broader study findings: Versus benign nodules, malignant thyroid tumors reportedly had significantly higher TCR beta diversity, in blood and tumor.

With MiXCR, TCRdb called clones anew from the PCR reads. The profile shows about 82,000 clones, around 13% of them singletons. Before thyroid surgery, none of the patients had received any treatment. V lost 4 bases and J lost 7; bases outside the gene matches: 6. This CDR3 spans 14 amino acids. CDR1 SGHRS and CDR2 YFSETQ come from the germline V gene. V usage is TRBV5-1 and J usage is TRBJ1-2; TRBD1 aligns across 11 bases. What was sequenced was tumor tissue. The sequence was collected from a female donor with papillary thyroid cancer or a benign thyroid nodule (not recorded which). Some clones in this sample may be carry-over from other donors' samples. Here the CDR3 DNA reads TGCGCCAGCAGCCCCGGACAGGGGGCTGGTGGCTACACCTTC. Translating gives CASSPGQGAGGYTF. The whole variable domain, remainder taken from reference TRBV5-1 and TRBJ1-2, is KAGVTQTPRYLIKTRGQQVTLSCSPISGHRSVSWYQQTPGQGLQFLFEYFSETQRNKGNFPGRFSGRQFSNSRSEMNVSTLELGDSALYLCASSPGQGAGGYTFGSGTRLTVV.